This TCR beta chain was sequenced for a study of early T cells in non-severe SARS-CoV-2 infection. About the research overall: RNA in bulk from unsorted whole blood was sequenced, and chains were unpaired.

This CDR3 contains 15 residues. The germline V gene has CDR1 SGHNT and CDR2 YYREEE (reference sequence). As concerns this clonotype: One junction end disagrees with the germline gene, perhaps due to a read error.

In TCRdb, the 5' RACE reads were re-called with MiXCR into one record per CDR3 protein. This sample yields 50,000 to 75,000 distinct CDR3 sequences, of which around 5.7% are seen a single time; under 4% belongs to the top ten. The sequence was obtained from an adult who was a healthcare worker with PCR-confirmed SARS-CoV-2 infection or an uninfected control (not recorded which). V and J are TRBV5-4 and TRBJ2-1; TRBD2 matches 9 bases. The sequences come from whole blood, collected at baseline. The CDR3 loop reads CASTPTASGAYEQSF. The CDR3 DNA reads TGTGCCAGCACCCCAACGGCTAGCGGGGCCTATGAGCAGTCCTTC.